This T cell receptor beta chain was found in a study of blood T cell repertoires in COVID-19. At the level of the study: Acute-phase and convalescent COVID-19 samples originated in the United States, Italy and Spain.

Here immunoSEQ multiplex PCR was the method, and the copy in TCRdb shows in-frame clones only, minus some. The repertoire holds about 140,000 clones, with over 75% as singletons. The germline CDR1 and CDR2 sequences are MNHEY and SVGAGI. Trimming removed 7 bases from V and 2 bases from J, with 5 bases in between. There are 11 residues in the CDR3. J is TRBJ2-5 and V is TRBV6-5, with D uncertain. The sample taken for sequencing was PBMCs or T cells enriched from blood (not recorded which). The receptor comes from a man between 50 and 59 years old in a cohort exposed to, infected with or recovered from COVID-19 (not recorded which). DNA for the CDR3: TGTGCCAGCACCCGTCAAGAGACCCAGTACTTC. Translating gives CASTRQETQYF.